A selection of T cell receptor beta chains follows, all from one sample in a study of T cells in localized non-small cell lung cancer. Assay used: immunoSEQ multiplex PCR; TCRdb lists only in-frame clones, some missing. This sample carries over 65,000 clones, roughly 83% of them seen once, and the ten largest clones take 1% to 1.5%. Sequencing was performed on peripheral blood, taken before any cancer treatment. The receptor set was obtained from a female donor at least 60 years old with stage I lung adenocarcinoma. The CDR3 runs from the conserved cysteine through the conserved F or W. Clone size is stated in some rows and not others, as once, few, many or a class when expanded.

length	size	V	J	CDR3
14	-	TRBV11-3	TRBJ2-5	CASSPRDREETQYF
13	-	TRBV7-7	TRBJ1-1	CASSLELNTEAFF
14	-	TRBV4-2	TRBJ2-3	CASSQGSPDDTQYF
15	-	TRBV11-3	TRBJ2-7	CASSLDSGKTYEQYF
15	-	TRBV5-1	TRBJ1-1	CASSPKTGPGTEAFF
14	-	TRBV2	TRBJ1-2	CASSELGGGYGYTF
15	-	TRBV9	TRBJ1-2	CASSVGAGGVSGYTF
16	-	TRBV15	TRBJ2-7	CATRAVTGGYAYEQYF
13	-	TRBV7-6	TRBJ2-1	CASSLGLDNEQFF
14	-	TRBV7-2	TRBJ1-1	CASSFQRGDTEAFF
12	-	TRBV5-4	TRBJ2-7	CASSRDSYEQYF
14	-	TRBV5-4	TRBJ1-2	CASSSGQGLFGYTF
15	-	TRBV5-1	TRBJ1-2	CASSSGTGENYGYTF
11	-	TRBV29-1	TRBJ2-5	CSGGPGETQYF
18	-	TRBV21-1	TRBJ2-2	CASSEWRFHSKNTGELFF
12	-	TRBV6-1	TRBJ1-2	CASSGANYGYTF
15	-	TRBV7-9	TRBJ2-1	CASSILAGVGNEQFF
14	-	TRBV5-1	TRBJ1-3	CASQLDRGRNTIYF
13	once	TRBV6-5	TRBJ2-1	CASNPGGGYEQFF
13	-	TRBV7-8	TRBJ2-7	CASSLGDSYEQYF
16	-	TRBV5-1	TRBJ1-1	CASSLEQAAVGTEAFF
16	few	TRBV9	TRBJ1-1	CASSVGDRRLNTEAFF
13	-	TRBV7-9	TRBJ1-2	CASSLQGNYGYTF